This T cell receptor (beta chain) was recorded in a study of shared clonotypes between healthy human individuals (dated by TCRdb to the early 2020s). In the study overall: Three men and a couple of women, aged 18 to 49 years, made up the cohort. For each donor, three plates each were used for CD4 naive and CD4 memory, two plates were used for CD8 naive, and one plate was used for CD8 memory. To estimate repertoire size and how much clonotype sharing occurs between individuals, the study deeply sequenced the blood TCR repertoires of 5 or 6 healthy adults. To increase sequencing depth and limit assay-specific biases, different laboratories used diverse techniques to prepare libraries and sequence TCR repertoires. Each donor's leukapheresis produced roughly between about 0.8 and 8.9 billion PBMCs.

Healthy HIV-negative adults with no recently reported acute infections or vaccinations were included as donors. All donors were Caucasian adults living in Nashville, Tennessee, USA. Magnetic negative selection was used to enrich CD4+ T cells, after which naive cells were positively selected on CD45RA and the negative fraction became the memory subset. After blood collection by leukapheresis, PBMCs were isolated using Ficoll-Histopaque density gradient centrifugation and then cryopreserved in the vapor phase of liquid nitrogen. Analytical flow cytometry was used to check the purity and quantity of each magnetically sorted T cell population. From each sorted fraction, genomic DNA was isolated and quantified by UV absorbance on a Nanodrop 2000c. Using the deep immunoSEQ assay, multiplex PCR amplified TCR CDR3 regions from genomic DNA. Extracted genomic DNA from each cell subset was spread evenly across all wells of several immunoSEQ 96-well plates, with each plate serving as a replicate. For sorted subsets, approximately 190 ng of genomic DNA, equivalent to about 30,000 T cell genomes, went into each replicate PCR. Purified libraries were quantified with a Qubit 3.0 fluorometer, sized on a Bioanalyzer 2100, and re-quantified with the KAPA Library Quantification kit. Every immunoSEQ 96-well plate was sequenced on a dedicated single-read 150-cycle Illumina NextSeq 550 flow cell. Processing in the source paper ran as follows. Because only junctional sequences without quality scores were contained in the immunoSEQ output, filtering matching that applied to full-length reads could not be performed. Sequences were annotated with PyIR, a Python wrapper for IgBLAST v1.9, using IMGT germline references to assign V/J genes and CDR3. Any read was removed if the V/J assignment was weak (E-value above 1e-6), the CDR3 was missing, or the read contained stop codons, out-of-frame junctions, or ambiguous translated residues. A V3J clonotype was defined by an identical inferred V gene, J gene, and CDR3 amino acid sequence. To compute the percentage overlap between repertoires, the number of shared unique clonotypes was divided by the size of the smaller repertoire. Three approaches were used to assess repertoire richness: RTK rarefaction, the Chao1 estimator, and Recon v2.1 estimates of unobserved clonotypes. For all TCRbeta clonotypes obtained by the gDNA method from four donors, generation probabilities were computed with OLGA. Sourced from immuneACCESS, this table was stored by TCRdb with only in-frame sequences that have V and J called. A share of the clones is absent; for the studies checked, an unresolved V gene accounts for under half, and the remainder has no known explanation. V, J and clone size are taken as reported in that table, and D and trimming were inferred from the DNA itself. Across this sample there are millions of clones, with around nine tenths seen only once. The ten top clones hold around 0.14% of the sample.

Concerning this clone itself: Its antigen is unknown. No base quality values were provided; no much bigger clone lies one nucleotide off.

Beyond this particular receptor, the publication reports: Estimated clonotype richness was generally larger for naive than for memory subsets. Sampling was limited to blood, and TCR repertoires in tissue likely differ from TCR repertoires in blood. Compared with non-shared clonotypes, clonotypes shared by all four sorted-subset donors had higher generation probabilities. Pairwise subsampling led to the expectation that sequencing depth would affect the degree of clonotype sharing among donors. Incomplete sequencing was indicated by rarefaction of sorted-subset datasets, despite the large sequencing depth. Because the study included only a small number of donors, the genetic and exposure-history diversity represented was limited. When a handful of donors were compared, the shared fraction of clonotypes was about 5.4% for naive CD4, around 3.5% for naive CD8, more than 2% for memory CD4, and 0.4% for memory CD8.

The junction carries 10 bases between V and J, which are trimmed by 4 bases and 0 bases respectively. CDR1 and CDR2, per the germline V gene (reference sequence), are SEHNR and FQNEAQ. The CDR3 has 15 amino acids, counting the end cysteine and phenylalanine. Just CDR3 DNA is preserved here, 45 bases in frame from base 1. The clonotype was recovered from a man aged 18 to 35 in good health. Sequencing was performed on naive CD4+ T cells sorted from blood. According to the study, the label for this sample's cell subset or site signals: CD45RA+ positively selected. The rearrangement joined TRBV7-9 to TRBJ1-5, with the D gene uncertain. Read as DNA, the sequence is TGTGCCAGCAGCTCCTTGGGCCCTAGCAATCAGCCCCAGCATTTT. Its amino acids are CASSSLGPSNQPQHF.